Sequencing of this T cell receptor (beta chain) was carried out in a study of T-cell memory formation after mild COVID-19. The CDR3 totals 16 residues. V dropped 6 bases and J dropped 1; count of bases not matched to a gene: 6. Looked up from germline, CDR1 is SNHLY and CDR2 is FYNNEI. MiXCR, run by TCRdb on the 5' RACE reads, gives a single entry per CDR3 protein. The sample records fewer than 550,000 distinct CDR3 sequences, roughly 20% being singletons. The receptor's source is an adult woman who had mild COVID-19 (a few samples of this study predate the infection). Cell type and time point are not known. Input material: PBMCs or a T cell subset sorted from them (not recorded which). The rearrangement links TRBV2 to TRBJ2-1, with TRBD1 identical over 10 bases. CDR3 residues: CASRRDRGNSYNEQFF. The CDR3 nucleotides are TGTGCCAGCAGGCGGGACAGGGGCAATTCCTACAATGAGCAGTTCTTC.